This T cell receptor beta chain was sequenced for a study of early T cells in non-severe SARS-CoV-2 infection listed by TCRdb under 2021. Describing the broader study: Because TCR sequencing was done on bulk RNA from unsorted whole blood, the alpha and beta chains could not be paired.

Concerning this clonotype itself: No cognate antigen has been identified for it. No base quality information exists; no much larger clone differs at one position.

Receptors were amplified or captured by 5' RACE. Instrument on record: NextSeq 500. To correct for sequencing error and PCR bias, the TCR library protocol tagged individual cDNA molecules with unique molecular identifiers. Both TCR alpha and beta chains were sequenced, and tight co-correlation was observed between alpha and beta sequence abundances in each sample. On the authors' methods: Decombinator V4 was used to annotate the V gene, J gene and CDR3 of the TCR sequences. TCRs were defined as expanded if a significant change between any two time points was detected under a Poisson model with p below 0.0001. TCR abundances were normalised to the total number of TCRs sequenced per sample and expressed as counts per million. MAIT TCRs were defined by TRAV1-2 paired with TRAJ12, TRAJ20 or TRAJ33, and iNKT TCRs by TRAV10 paired with TRAJ18. VDJdb, accessed 1 November 2021, was searched for CMV, EBV and SARS-CoV-2 annotated TCRs, with TCRs annotated for multiple antigens excluded. In TCRdb, the public reads were trimmed at Q25 with fastp and aligned with MiXCR, with productive beta chains retained. Records with the same CDR3 protein are collapsed into one entry carrying the most frequent genes and DNA. These V and J calls originate from TCRdb's pipeline instead of the authors' own analysis. In all, the sample holds some 76,000 distinct CDR3 sequences, and roughly an eighth of those were seen once. 11% to 15% of the sample belongs to the ten largest clones.

The study was a case-control design nested within a healthcare worker cohort in London, UK, with weekly nasopharyngeal swab PCR tests and blood sampling. Healthcare workers were recruited between 23 and 31 March 2020, during the week of the UK lockdown, and were followed weekly for up to about 15 weeks. Germline trimming amounts to 7 bases on V and 1 base on J, with 6 as the count of junction bases outside the gene matches. Per the germline V gene, SQVTM is the CDR1 and ANQGSEA is the CDR2. The CDR3 spans 13 residues, from the cysteine through the phenylalanine. Of the read, only the CDR3 DNA is kept; its 39 bases are in frame from base 1. The study at large found these results: VDJdb matching was skewed toward anti-spike CD8 responses and likely underestimated virus-specific expansions, missing private and CD4 specificities.

Sequences were obtained from whole blood. The clonotype was recovered from an adult who was a healthcare worker with PCR-confirmed SARS-CoV-2 infection or an uninfected control (not recorded which). The chain couples TRBV29-1 to TRBJ1-1; 7 central bases correspond to TRBD1. The CDR3 protein sequence reads: CSGRGTANTEAFF. The DNA sequence is as follows: TGCAGCGGCCGAGGGACAGCGAACACTGAAGCTTTCTTT.